Listed below are T cell receptor beta chains from one sample, sequenced in a study of vaccination effects on CD4 cells after COVID-19. These receptors have no known antigen. Libraries were prepared by immunoSEQ multiplex PCR; TCRdb keeps only in-frame clonotypes and omits some of them. The table lists some 29,000 clones, over 55% of them singletons. Sequencing was performed on CD4+ T cells from PBMCs cultured with SARS-CoV-2 spike peptides, taken after COVID-19 vaccination. The receptors here all came from a human donor who received a COVID-19 vaccine. The CDR3 runs from the conserved cysteine through the conserved F or W. A D gene is named only where the DNA matches it firmly. Expanded clones are given a class, and other clones once, few, many or no size at all.

d_gene	abundance	v_gene	j_gene	CDR3nt	CDR3aa
TRBD1	NA	TRBV6-5	TRBJ1-1	TGTGCCAGCAGACTAGGACAGGGGGCTTCGGCTTTCTTT	CASRLGQGASAFF
NA	few	TRBV13	TRBJ1-6	TGTGCCAGCAGCAGGACACGACACAATTCACCCCTCCACTTT	CASSRTRHNSPLHF
TRBD1	NA	TRBV2	TRBJ2-7	TGTGCCAGCAGTCTGGACAGGGACTACGAGCAGTACTTC	CASSLDRDYEQYF
NA	NA	TRBV5-1	TRBJ2-1	TGCGCCAGCAGCTTAGCAGACGGGGATGAGCAGTTCTTC	CASSLADGDEQFF
NA	once	TRBV27	TRBJ2-5	TGTGCCAGCAGATTATCATCCCCGAACAGGGAAGAGACCCAGTACTTC	CASRLSSPNREETQYF
NA	NA	TRBV5-1	TRBJ2-1	TGCGCCAGCACTGATGCAGGGGACTGGTTTGATGAGCAGTTCTTC	CASTDAGDWFDEQFF
NA	NA	TRBV9	TRBJ2-3	TGTGCCAGCAGCGTAGCTACCCCTGTGGGCACAGATACGCAGTATTTT	CASSVATPVGTDTQYF
TRBD1	NA	TRBV7-2	TRBJ2-7	TGTGCCAGCAGCCCGGGACAGCTAAGCGACGAGCAGTACTTC	CASSPGQLSDEQYF
NA	NA	TRBV10-2	TRBJ2-7	TGCGCCAGCATCAACGGTTCCTATTTCGGTCAGTACTTC	CASINGSYFGQYF
NA	NA	TRBV3-1/TRBV3-2	TRBJ2-1	TGTGCCAGCAGCCAAGATAGGCGTACTACCTACAATGAGCAGTTCTTC	CASSQDRRTTYNEQFF
NA	NA	TRBV2	TRBJ2-1	TGTGCCAGCAGTCTGGGACATCGGAGGGTCGATGAGCAGTTCTTC	CASSLGHRRVDEQFF
NA	few	TRBV9	TRBJ1-6	TGTGCCAGCAGCACCTTAACAGGGAAGAATTCACCCCTCCACTTT	CASSTLTGKNSPLHF
NA	once	TRBV5-1	TRBJ1-4	TGCGCCAGCAGCTTGGGACACGGCGAAAAACTGTTTTTT	CASSLGHGEKLFF
NA	NA	TRBV12-3/TRBV12-4	TRBJ1-1	TGTGCCAGCAGTCCCCGACAGCATGGAGCTTTCTTT	CASSPRQHGAFF
NA	NA	TRBV4-1	TRBJ2-7	TGCGCCAGCAGCCAAGATCCGGTTTACGAGCAGTACTTC	CASSQDPVYEQYF
NA	NA	TRBV18	TRBJ1-6	TGTGCCAGCTCACAGACGGGGCAGGAGGGCAATTCACCCCTCCACTTT	CASSQTGQEGNSPLHF
TRBD2	NA	TRBV12-5	TRBJ2-5	TGTGCTAGTGCCCTCTCTAGCGGGGGGGGAGAGACCCAGTACTTC	CASALSSGGGETQYF
NA	NA	TRBV13	TRBJ2-3	TGTGCCAGCAGCTTAGGAGGGGCGACGTTGCAGTATTTT	CASSLGGATLQYF
NA	NA	TRBV7-9	TRBJ2-7	TGTGCCAGCAGCCCCCGCAGGCGGGACTCTCACTACGAGCAGTACTTC	CASSPRRRDSHYEQYF
NA	NA	TRBV11-3	TRBJ1-1	TGTGCCAGCAGCTTAGATTTCACAGGGATCACTGAAGCTTTCTTT	CASSLDFTGITEAFF
NA	NA	TRBV3-1/TRBV3-2	TRBJ1-1	TGTGCCAGCAGCCAAGGAGGGGGGGCTACTGAAGCTTTCTTT	CASSQGGGATEAFF
NA	NA	TRBV6-5	TRBJ1-2	TGTGCCAGCAGCCAACAGGGAGTAAATGGCTACACCTTC	CASSQQGVNGYTF
NA	NA	TRBV4-2	TRBJ2-1	TGTGCCAGCAGCCAAGAAAGTTTCAATGAGCAGTTCTTC	CASSQESFNEQFF
TRBD2	NA	TRBV6-5	TRBJ2-2	TGTGCCAGCAGATCCCAGGGAGGGAGCGGGGAGCTGTTTTTT	CASRSQGGSGELFF
TRBD2	few	TRBV3-1/TRBV3-2	TRBJ2-1	TGTGCCAGCAGCCAAGAGGGACTAGCGGGGATGAATGAGCAGTTCTTC	CASSQEGLAGMNEQFF
NA	NA	TRBV5-6	TRBJ2-5	TGTGCCAGCCTCGGGGCGGATAAAGAGACCCAGTACTTC	CASLGADKETQYF
NA	NA	TRBV10-3	TRBJ1-2	TGTGCCATCAGTAAAACAGGGACTTCATTTCAGAACTATGGCTACACCTTC	CAISKTGTSFQNYGYTF
NA	NA	TRBV4-1	TRBJ1-6	TGCGCCAGCAGCCAAGGTAGGCTGAGGGATAATTCACCCCTCCACTTT	CASSQGRLRDNSPLHF
NA	NA	TRBV10-1	TRBJ2-1	TGCGCCAGCAGTGATCCTAGTCGCTCCTACAATGAGCAGTTCTTC	CASSDPSRSYNEQFF
NA	few	TRBV7-8	TRBJ1-2	TGTGCCAGCAGCTTAGATTTGGGATCTGGCTACACCTTC	CASSLDLGSGYTF
NA	few	TRBV14	TRBJ2-2	TGTGCCAGCAGCCAAGTTACCGGGGAGCTGTTTTTT	CASSQVTGELFF
NA	once	TRBV19	TRBJ2-6	TGTGCCAGTAGTATAGATCCTGTCGGAGCTATACTTACTGGGGCCAACGTCCTGACTTTC	CASSIDPVGAILTGANVLTF
NA	NA	TRBV3-1/TRBV3-2	TRBJ2-2	TGTGCCAGCAGCCCTTGGGGGTCCAACACCGGGGAGCTGTTTTTT	CASSPWGSNTGELFF
NA	NA	TRBV29-1	TRBJ1-1	TGCAGCGTTGATGGCGGGAACACTGAAGCTTTCTTT	CSVDGGNTEAFF
NA	once	TRBV6-6	TRBJ2-5	TGTGCCAGCAGTTCCGGACAGCAACAAGAGACCCAGTACTTC	CASSSGQQQETQYF
NA	NA	TRBV19	TRBJ2-3	TGTGCCAGTAGTAAAGGAAGGGGAACGCACCGAACTTTCAATACGCAGTATTTT	CASSKGRGTHRTFNTQYF
NA	NA	TRBV18	TRBJ2-7	TGTGCCAGCTCACCACCTTTGCAGGCCTACGAGCAGTACTTC	CASSPPLQAYEQYF
NA	NA	TRBV18	TRBJ2-1	TGTGCCAGCTCATCGAGGCGGGGGACACAACTAAGCAATGAGCAGTTCTTC	CASSSRRGTQLSNEQFF
TRBD1	few	TRBV20-1	TRBJ2-2	TGCAGTGCTAGTAGGACAGGGATGAACACCGGGGAGCTGTTTTTT	CSASRTGMNTGELFF
TRBD1	NA	TRBV5-5	TRBJ2-5	TGTGCCAGCAGCGGCCCCGGACAGGGAAGGATGGAGACCCAGTACTTC	CASSGPGQGRMETQYF
NA	NA	TRBV13	TRBJ1-1	TGTGCCAGCAGCCTCCGGCATGAAGCTTTCTTT	CASSLRHEAFF
NA	once	TRBV24-1	TRBJ1-2	TGTGCCACCAGTGATTTTACCGGGGGCTACACCTTC	CATSDFTGGYTF
NA	few	TRBV11-2	TRBJ2-3	TGTGCCAGCAGCTTAGTGAGTCAGGGTCTTAGCACAGATACGCAGTATTTT	CASSLVSQGLSTDTQYF
NA	NA	TRBV28	TRBJ1-6	TGTGCCAGCAGCCTAGGACAGAGCTCCTATAATTCACCCCTCCACTTT	CASSLGQSSYNSPLHF